This T cell receptor beta chain was sequenced for a study of cytomegalovirus exposure and HLA in healthy donors. V lost 4 bases, J lost 0 bases, and 26 bases lay in between. The germline V gene has CDR1 KGHSH and CDR2 LQKENI. CDR3 length: 20 amino acids. 60 Vbeta and 13 Jbeta primers were used in PCR. The method was immunoSEQ multiplex PCR; TCRdb's version includes in-frame clones alone and lacks a portion of them. Here the sample spans 120,000 or so clones, approximately 81% being singletons. This clone was recorded only once. The V call is TRBV18, the J call TRBJ2-3; D unresolved. The sample was PBMCs. The receptor was derived from a man aged 18 to 29 in good health and CMV-seropositive. CDR3 protein: CASSLESVRSFASSTDTQYF. The CDR3 DNA is TGTGCCAGCTCACTGGAGTCGGTGCGTAGTTTCGCCAGCAGCACAGATACGCAGTATTTT.